This passage covers 3 T cell receptor beta chains from one sample sequenced in a study of OX40 agonist ivuxolimab in advanced cancers. The data were produced by immunoSEQ multiplex PCR, yet TCRdb's version contains in-frame clones alone and is incomplete. The table lists 40,000 to 50,000 clones, 86% of them singletons. The sequences come from CD4+ or CD8+ T cells sorted from blood, collected in a trial of the OX40 agonist ivuxolimab. All receptors come from an adult with an advanced solid tumor such as melanoma, head and neck, liver or kidney cancer.

The rearrangement uses TRBV7-9 and TRBJ2-2; D might be TRBD2 (6 bases). The ends were cut back, 4 bases at V and 0 bases at J, with 12 bases in the middle. CDR1 and CDR2 from the germline V gene are SEHNR and FQNEAQ (reference sequence). The CDR3 runs 16 residues. CDR3 loop: CASSWRDGSNTGELFF. The CDR3 nucleotides are TGTGCCAGCAGCTGGAGGGACGGATCGAACACCGGGGAGCTGTTTTTT.

The chain combines TRBV19 with TRBJ2-2, with 12 bases that match TRBD2. The germline CDR1 and CDR2 sequences are LNHDA and SQIVND (reference sequence). V was clipped by 4 bases and J by 7 bases; unmatched bases: 4. The CDR3 sequence is 15 residues long. The CDR3 region is CASSSGTSGFGELFF. The CDR3 coding sequence is TGTGCCAGTAGTAGTGGGACTAGCGGGTTCGGGGAGCTGTTTTTT.

This clone was counted a single time. V is TRBV2 and J is TRBJ1-2, with 7 bases identical to TRBD1. The CDR3 length is 14 residues. The junction had 6 bases not matched to a gene; V was cut back by 6 bases and J by 2 bases. Germline V gives CDR1 SNHLY, CDR2 FYNNEI. The CDR3 loop reads CASRTGQSNYGYTF. The CDR3 DNA is TGTGCCAGCAGGACGGGACAGTCAAACTATGGCTACACCTTC.